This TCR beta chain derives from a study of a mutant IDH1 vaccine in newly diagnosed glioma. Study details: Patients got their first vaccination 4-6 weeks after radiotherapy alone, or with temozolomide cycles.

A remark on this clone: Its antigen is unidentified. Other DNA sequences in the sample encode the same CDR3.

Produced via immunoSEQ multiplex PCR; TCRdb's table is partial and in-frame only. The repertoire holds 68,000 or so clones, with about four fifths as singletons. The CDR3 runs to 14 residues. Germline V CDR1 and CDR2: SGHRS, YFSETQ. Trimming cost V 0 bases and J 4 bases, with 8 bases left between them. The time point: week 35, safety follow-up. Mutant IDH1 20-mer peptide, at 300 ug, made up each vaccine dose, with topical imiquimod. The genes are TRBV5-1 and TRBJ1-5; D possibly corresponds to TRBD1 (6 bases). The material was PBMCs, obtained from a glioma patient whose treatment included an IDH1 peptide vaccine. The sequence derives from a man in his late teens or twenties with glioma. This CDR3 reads CASSLEGGNQPQHF. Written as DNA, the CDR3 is TGCGCCAGCAGCTTGGAAGGGGGGAATCAGCCCCAGCATTTT.